The 9 T cell receptor beta chains below all came from one sample that was sequenced in a study of identical twins. Each CDR3 protein gets one entry after TCRdb re-called the 5' RACE reads with MiXCR. The table lists some 660,000 distinct CDR3 sequences, less than 10% of them singletons, with roughly 0.97% in the top ten. These data were likewise used in another study, on yellow fever vaccine responses in identical twins.

The sequencing sample was made of PBMCs. These receptors all stem from a woman between 18 and 29 years old in good health.

The sample holds a few counts of this clonotype. V is TRBV12-3 or TRBV12-4 and J is TRBJ2-5; TRBD2 matches at 7 bases. CDR3 length equals 15 residues. V lost 6 bases, J lost 0 bases, and 7 bases stayed unmatched. The CDR3 protein is CASRFGGSHQETQYF. CDR3 nucleotide sequence: TGTGCCAGCAGGTTCGGGGGGAGTCACCAAGAGACCCAGTACTTC.

This sequence joins TRBV5-1 and TRBJ2-1; a weak D match, TRBD1 (6 bases). V lost 7 bases and J lost 4, with 12 bases in between. The CDR3 sequence is 13 residues long. Germline V gene sequence: CDR1 SGHRS, CDR2 YFSETQ. Here the CDR3 DNA reads TGCGCCAGCGCGCTTGACAGGTACAATGAGCAGTTCTTC. It encodes CASALDRYNEQFF.

Worth noting for this clonotype: Given a much more abundant clone one base away, this may be a read error. V gene TRBV3-1 combines with J gene TRBJ2-2; unclear D gene. Germline assignment: CDR1 LGHDT and CDR2 YNNKEL (reference sequence). The CDR3 is 15 amino acids. This CDR3 reads CACSQDLANTGELFF. CDR3 sequence (DNA): TGTGCCTGCAGCCAAGATTTAGCGAACACCGGGGAGCTGTTTTTT.

The V gene is TRBV29-1, the J gene TRBJ2-5; 14 bases map to TRBD2. The germline V gene has CDR1 SQVTM and CDR2 ANQGSEA. The V gene end was trimmed by 5 bases and the J gene end by 5 bases; junction bases not matched to a gene: 4. The CDR3 is 14 residues long. The CDR3 spells CSVQGLAGVETQYF. The CDR3 coding sequence is TGCAGCGTTCAGGGACTAGCGGGAGTGGAGACCCAGTACTTC.

This chain links TRBV6-5 with TRBJ2-7; D unclear. Germline V CDR1 and CDR2: MNHEY, SVGAGI. The CDR3 runs 11 residues. The V end was cut by 6 bases, the J end by 2 bases, with 5 bases between. The CDR3 protein is CASRLTYEQYF. The CDR3 DNA sequence: TGTGCCAGCAGGCTAACCTACGAGCAGTACTTC.

Of note for this clonotype: A read error may produce the germline difference seen at one junction end. This chain connects TRBV7-3 to TRBJ2-2, with TRBD2 matching over 7 bases. Germline V gives CDR1 SGHTA, CDR2 FQGTGA. CDR3 size: 12 residues. The CDR3 DNA reads TGTGCCAGCAGCTCAAATGGGGGGGTGCTGTTTTTT. The encoded protein is CASSSNGGVLFF.

The gene calls are TRBV20-1 and TRBJ2-5; D is undetermined. CDR3 length equals 12 residues. Trimming took off 6 bases at V and 0 bases at J, with 8 bases between the two ends. Germline V CDR1 and CDR2: DFQATT, SNEGSKA (reference sequence). CDR3 region: CSAGEYQETQYF. The CDR3 nucleotides are TGCAGTGCGGGCGAGTACCAAGAGACCCAGTACTTC.

This rearrangement joins TRBV7-6 to TRBJ2-7; 12 nucleotides line up with TRBD2. V lost 4 bases and J lost 5; bases outside the gene matches: 3. Germline-derived CDR1 and CDR2 are SGHVS and FNYEAQ. CDR3 length equals 14 residues. In DNA, the CDR3 is TGTGCCAGCAGCTCTAGCGGGAGGGCCGACGAGCAGTACTTC. This sequence encodes CASSSSGRADEQYF.

The CDR3: CASSPVGAAGNTIYF. DNA of the CDR3: TGTGCCAGCAGCCCCGTTGGGGCGGCGGGAAACACCATATATTTT. The chain has TRBV14 and TRBJ1-3; TRBD1 is a possible D gene (5 bases). The CDR3 spans 15 residues. Trimming stripped 4 bases from V and 4 bases from J, with 14 bases between. CDR1 SGHDN and CDR2 FVKESK come from the germline V gene.